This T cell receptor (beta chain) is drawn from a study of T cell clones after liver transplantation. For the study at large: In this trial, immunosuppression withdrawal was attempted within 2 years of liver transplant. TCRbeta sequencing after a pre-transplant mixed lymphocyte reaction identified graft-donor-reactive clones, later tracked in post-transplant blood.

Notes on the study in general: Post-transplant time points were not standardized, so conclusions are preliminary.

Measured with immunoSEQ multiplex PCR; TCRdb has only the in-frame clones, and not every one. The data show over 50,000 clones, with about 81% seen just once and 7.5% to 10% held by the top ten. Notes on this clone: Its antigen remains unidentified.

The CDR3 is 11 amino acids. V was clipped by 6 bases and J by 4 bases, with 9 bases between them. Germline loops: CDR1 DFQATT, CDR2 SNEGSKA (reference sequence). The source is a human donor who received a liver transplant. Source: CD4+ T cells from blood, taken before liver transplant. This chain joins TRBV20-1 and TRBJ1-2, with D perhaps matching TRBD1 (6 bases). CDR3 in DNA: TGCAGTGCGGGGGCTCTCTATGGCTACACCTTC. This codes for CSAGALYGYTF.